The entry below describes one T cell receptor beta chain. As handled by the study authors: Estimation of nucleated cell counts relied on the amplification of reference gene primers. TCRdb keeps only in-frame clones here, not all; method: immunoSEQ multiplex PCR. The V and J calls and clone size come from that table; D and trimming were worked out from the DNA. The profile shows roughly 280,000 clones, roughly 86% of them singletons. This sample was taken from a study of blood T cell repertoires in COVID-19. Whole-study context: Specimens from acute and convalescent COVID-19 originated in the United States, Italy and Spain. Sources were T cells, B-cell-depleted T cells, or PBMCs; the material itself was cDNA or gDNA.

The CDR3 contains 13 residues. V lost 11 bases and J lost 4; bases outside the gene matches: 8. Germline V lookup: CDR1 SNHLY, CDR2 FYNNEI. This sequence joins TRBV2 and TRBJ2-7; 10 bases match TRBD2. Sequenced: peripheral blood. The origin of this receptor is a woman aged 25-40 years with COVID-19, enrolled during active disease. CDR3 bases: TGTGCCTCCGGGGGGACTAGCGCTTACGAGCAGTACTTC. This gives the protein CASGGTSAYEQYF.